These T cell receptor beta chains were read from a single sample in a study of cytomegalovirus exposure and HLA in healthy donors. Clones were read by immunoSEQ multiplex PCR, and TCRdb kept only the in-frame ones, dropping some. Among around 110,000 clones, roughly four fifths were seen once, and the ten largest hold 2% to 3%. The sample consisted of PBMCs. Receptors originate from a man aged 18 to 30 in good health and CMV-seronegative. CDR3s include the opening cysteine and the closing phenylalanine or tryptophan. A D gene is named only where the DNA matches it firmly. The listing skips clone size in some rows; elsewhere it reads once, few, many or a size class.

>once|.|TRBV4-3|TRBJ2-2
TGCGCCAGCAGCCGGGAGTGGGTTGCTTTGGGGGGGGAGCTGTTTTTT
CASSREWVALGGELFF
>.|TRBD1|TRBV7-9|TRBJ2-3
TGTGCGGCGGAGGGACAGGGGGGAGGAGATACGCAGTATTTT
CAAEGQGGGDTQYF
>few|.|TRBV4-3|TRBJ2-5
TGCGCCAGCAGCCAAGGGGACACCCAAGAGACCCAGTACTTC
CASSQGDTQETQYF
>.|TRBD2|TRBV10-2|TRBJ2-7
TGCGCCAGCAGTGCCGGGCGGGGGGAGCAGTACTTC
CASSAGRGEQYF
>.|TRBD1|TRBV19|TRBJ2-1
TGTGCCAGTAGTCCGACAGGGGGCGAGGGCAATGAGCAGTTCTTC
CASSPTGGEGNEQFF
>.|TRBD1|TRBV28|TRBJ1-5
TGTGCCAGCAGACCCCGGACAGGGCGAGTTAGAAGCAATCAGCCCCAGCATTTT
CASRPRTGRVRSNQPQHF
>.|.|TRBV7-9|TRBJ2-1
TGTGCCAGCAGCACCGGGAGCCTTAGGGGCGATGAGCAGTTCTTC
CASSTGSLRGDEQFF
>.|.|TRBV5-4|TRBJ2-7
TGTGCCAGCAGCTCGGTGTTGTCCTACGAGCAGTACTTC
CASSSVLSYEQYF
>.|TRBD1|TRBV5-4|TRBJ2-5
TGTGCCAGCAGCTCGGACAGGGGGTCCCCAGAGACCCAGTACTTC
CASSSDRGSPETQYF
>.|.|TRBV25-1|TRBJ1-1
TGTGCCAGCAGTGAACAGACAGGGAACACTGAAGCTTTCTTT
CASSEQTGNTEAFF
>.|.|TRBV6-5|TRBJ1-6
TGTGCCAGCCGCAGAGGAGGGGCAGAAAATTCACCCCTCCACTTT
CASRRGGAENSPLHF
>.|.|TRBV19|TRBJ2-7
TGTGCCAGTAGCCTTTCACTAACAGGGAGGGGGATGGACTTC
CASSLSLTGRGMDF
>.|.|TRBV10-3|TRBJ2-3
TGTGCCATCAGTCCTGGGGCTTCCGCAGATACGCAGTATTTT
CAISPGASADTQYF
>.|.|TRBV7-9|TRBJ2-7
TGTGCCAGCAGCCCCCCCCCGGCAGAGGCCTACGAGCAGTACTTC
CASSPPPAEAYEQYF
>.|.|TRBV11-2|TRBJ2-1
TGTGCCAGCAGCCGGACTCGCAATGAGCAGTTCTTC
CASSRTRNEQFF
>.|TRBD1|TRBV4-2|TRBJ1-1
TGTGCCAGCAGCCACCGACAGGGGGACACTGAAGCTTTCTTT
CASSHRQGDTEAFF
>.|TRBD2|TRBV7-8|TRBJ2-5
TGTGCCAGCAGCTTACAGGAGCGGGGGGGACTCCAAGAGACCCAGTACTTC
CASSLQERGGLQETQYF
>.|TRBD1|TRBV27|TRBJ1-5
TGTGCCAGCAGTTTATCAGGGACAGGGCCCAATCAGCCCCAGCATTTT
CASSLSGTGPNQPQHF
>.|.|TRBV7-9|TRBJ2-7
TGTGCCAGCAGCCGCGTCGAGCAGTACTTC
CASSRVEQYF
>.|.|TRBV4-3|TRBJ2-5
TGCGCCAGCAGCCCTAACAGGGTACCCCAAGAGACCCAGTACTTC
CASSPNRVPQETQYF
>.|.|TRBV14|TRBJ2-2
TGTGCCAGCAGCCGTTCTCGCACCGGGGAGCTGTTTTTT
CASSRSRTGELFF
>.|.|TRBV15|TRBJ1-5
TGTGCCACCAGCAGACAGGGCACCAATCAGCCCCAGCATTTT
CATSRQGTNQPQHF
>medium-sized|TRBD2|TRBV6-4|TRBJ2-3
TGTGCCAGCAGTGGTAGCGGGGGCACAGATACGCAGTATTTT
CASSGSGGTDTQYF
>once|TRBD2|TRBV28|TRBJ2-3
TGTGCCAGCACCCTGGGACTAGCGGGGGATTCTAGCACAGATACGCAGTATTTT
CASTLGLAGDSSTDTQYF
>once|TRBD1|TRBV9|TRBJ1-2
TGTGCCAGCAGCGTAGACAGGGGGCGGGATGGCTACACCTTC
CASSVDRGRDGYTF
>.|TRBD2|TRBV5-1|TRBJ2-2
TGCGCCAGCAGTTCGGGACTAGCGGCCACCGGGGAGCTGTTTTTT
CASSSGLAATGELFF
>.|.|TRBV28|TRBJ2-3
TGTGCCAGCAGTGGCACCCGGGGGAACACAGATACGCAGTATTTT
CASSGTRGNTDTQYF
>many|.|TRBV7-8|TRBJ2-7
TGTGCCAGCAGCCCCCTTATGGCCCAATCTGTGCAGTACTTC
CASSPLMAQSVQYF
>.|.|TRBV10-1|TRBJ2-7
TGCGCCCCCGGGGACGAGCAGTACTTC
CAPGDEQYF
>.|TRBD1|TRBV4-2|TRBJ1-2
TGTGCCAGCAGCCAAGACCTGGACAGGGTCGATGGCTACACCTTC
CASSQDLDRVDGYTF
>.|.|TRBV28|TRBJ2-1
TGTGCCAGCAGTCTCCCTAGGGGGGGGAAGGGGAATGAGCAGTTCTTC
CASSLPRGGKGNEQFF
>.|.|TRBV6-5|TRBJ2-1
TGTGCCAGCAGTTACGGGGGAGGTCAAACATACAATGAGCAGTTCTTC
CASSYGGGQTYNEQFF
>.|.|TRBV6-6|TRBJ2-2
TGTGCCAGCAGCCCTCCGGGGGCCGGGGAGCTGTTTTTT
CASSPPGAGELFF
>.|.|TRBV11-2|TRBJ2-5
TGTGCCAGCAGCCCCTCCCAGCGAGATCGGGAGACCCAGTACTTC
CASSPSQRDRETQYF
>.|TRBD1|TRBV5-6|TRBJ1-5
TGTGCCAGCGCCCGGGGACAGGGGGGTCAGCCCCAGCATTTT
CASARGQGGQPQHF
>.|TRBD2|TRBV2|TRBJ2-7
TGTGCCAGCAGTGATGCGGGAGGGAATATGGGGACCTCCTACGAGCAGTACTTC
CASSDAGGNMGTSYEQYF
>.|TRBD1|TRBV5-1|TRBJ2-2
TGCGCCAGCAGCTTACGGACAGGGGGCGGCAACGGGGAGCTGTTTTTT
CASSLRTGGGNGELFF
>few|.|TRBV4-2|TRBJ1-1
TGTGCCAGCAGCCCCGACAGGCGGTCTTTCGTAGATGTTGCTTTCTTT
CASSPDRRSFVDVAFF
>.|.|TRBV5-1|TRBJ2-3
TGCGCCAGCAGTATTCGCGGGGCTAGCACAGATACGCAGTATTTT
CASSIRGASTDTQYF
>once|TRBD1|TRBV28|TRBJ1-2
TGTGCCAGCAGTTTATCTTCGATCGGGAGACAGGGGTCTAACTATGGCTACACCTTC
CASSLSSIGRQGSNYGYTF
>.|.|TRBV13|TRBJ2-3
TGTGCCAGCAGCTCAGGCCGGGGGAAAATTAGCACAGATACGCAGTATTTT
CASSSGRGKISTDTQYF
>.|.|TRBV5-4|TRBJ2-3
TGTGCCAGCAGCTTGAATGTCATCCCCCGCACAGATACGCAGTATTTT
CASSLNVIPRTDTQYF
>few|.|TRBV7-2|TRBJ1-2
TGTGCCAGCAGCTTAGGCGCGAACCGCTATGGCTACACCTTC
CASSLGANRYGYTF
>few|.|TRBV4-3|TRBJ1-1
TGCGCCAGCAGCCGGGGGGTGTGGGCTGAAGCTTTCTTT
CASSRGVWAEAFF
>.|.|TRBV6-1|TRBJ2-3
TGTGCCAGCAGTCCCAAAACTACTAGCACAGATACGCAGTATTTT
CASSPKTTSTDTQYF
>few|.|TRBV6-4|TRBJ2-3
TGTGCCAGCAGTGCAAAGGGGAGCACAGATACGCAGTATTTT
CASSAKGSTDTQYF
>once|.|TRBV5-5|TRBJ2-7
TGTGCCAGCAGCTTCTCGGGACTGAGAACCTACGAGCAGTACTTC
CASSFSGLRTYEQYF
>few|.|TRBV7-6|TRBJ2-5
TGTGCCAGCAGCACTCAATGGACCCAGTACTTC
CASSTQWTQYF
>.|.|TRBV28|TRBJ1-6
TGTGCCAGCAGTTTATTCACAGGGTATGAAAATTCACCCCTCCACTTT
CASSLFTGYENSPLHF
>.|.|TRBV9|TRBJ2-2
TGTGCCAGCAGCGTAGTAGGGCGGGCGAACACCGGGGAGCTGTTTTTT
CASSVVGRANTGELFF
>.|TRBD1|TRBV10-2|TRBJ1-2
TGCGCCAGCAGTGAGAGGGGGCGCGGCTACACCTTC
CASSERGRGYTF
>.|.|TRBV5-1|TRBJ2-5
TGCGCCAGCAGCTTGGACGAGGGACACCTTCAAGAGACCCAGTACTTC
CASSLDEGHLQETQYF
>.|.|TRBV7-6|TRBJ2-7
TGTGCCAGCAGCTGGGGGAGGGGGTACGAGCAGTACTTC
CASSWGRGYEQYF
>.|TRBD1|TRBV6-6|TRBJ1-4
TGTGCCAGCAGCGTCGACAGGGGTGTAGAAAAACTGTTTTTT
CASSVDRGVEKLFF